The T cell receptor beta chain under discussion was sequenced for a study of vaccination and CD4 T cells after COVID-19. Across the study: Convalescent donors totaled six males and four females, including two who were Hispanic. Each control culture was treated with a CEFX pool, an HIV-1 Nef pool, or no peptide. Study-wide points: Median SARS-CoV-2-reactive clonotype numbers went up from around 19 to 38, but not significantly.

Stated treatment: 10-day PBMC culture with coronavirus spike peptide pools or control peptides (ViraFEST assay). This clonotype has just a few counts. Its specificity is not known. Sequenced with the Oncomine TCR Beta short-read assay was DNA taken from cultured CD4+ T cells. It was from cultured CD4+ T cells that genomic DNA was extracted. Each CDR3 protein is one row after TCRdb ran MiXCR on the PCR reads. The sample includes 5,700 or so distinct CDR3 sequences, 34% of them seen just once. Germline values: CDR1 MNHEY, CDR2 SVGEGT. The CDR3 contains 15 residues. V dropped 0 bases and J dropped 1 base, with 9 bases sitting between them.

The gene calls are TRBV6-2 or TRBV6-3 and TRBJ2-5; D call uncertain. This TCR was recovered from a human donor who had recovered from COVID-19. Sequences were derived from CD4+ T cells from blood, cultured in vitro, sampled after SARS-CoV-2 vaccination. The CDR3 DNA follows: TGTGCCAGCAGTTACTCGATCAGCCCCCAAGAGACCCAGTACTTC. Its protein is CASSYSISPQETQYF.